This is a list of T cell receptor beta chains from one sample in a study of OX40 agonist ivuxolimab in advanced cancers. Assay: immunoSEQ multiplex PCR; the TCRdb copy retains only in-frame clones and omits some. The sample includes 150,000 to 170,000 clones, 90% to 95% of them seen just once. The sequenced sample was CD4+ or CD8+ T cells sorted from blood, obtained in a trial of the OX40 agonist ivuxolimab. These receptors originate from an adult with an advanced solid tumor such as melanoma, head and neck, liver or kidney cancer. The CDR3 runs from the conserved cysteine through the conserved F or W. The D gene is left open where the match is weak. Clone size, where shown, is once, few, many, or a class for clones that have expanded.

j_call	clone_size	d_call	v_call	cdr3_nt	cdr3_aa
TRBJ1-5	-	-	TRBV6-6	TGTGCCAGCAGGAGGACAGCGGAACGCAATCAGCCCCAGCATTTT	CASRRTAERNQPQHF
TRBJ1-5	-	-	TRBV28	TGTGCCAGCAGCCCTGGACCCCCCTCGGGCAATCAGCCCCAGCATTTT	CASSPGPPSGNQPQHF
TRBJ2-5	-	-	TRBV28	TGTGCCAGCAGTTCTCCCGGGGGCGCGGAGACCCAGTACTTC	CASSSPGGAETQYF
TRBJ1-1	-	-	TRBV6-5	TGTGCCAGCAGTTACTCGAGGGGGAACACTGAAGCTTTCTTT	CASSYSRGNTEAFF
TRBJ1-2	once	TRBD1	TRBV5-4	TGTGCCAGCAGCTCGCCCCCGGGACAGGGGGAACACACCTTC	CASSSPPGQGEHTF
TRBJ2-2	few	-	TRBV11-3	TGTGCCAGCAGCTTAGTTTATACCGGGGAGCTGTTTTTT	CASSLVYTGELFF
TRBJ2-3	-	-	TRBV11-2	TGTGCCAGCAGCTTACCTAGCGCTCGCGCAGATACGCAGTATTTT	CASSLPSARADTQYF
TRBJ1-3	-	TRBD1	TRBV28	TGTGCCAGCAGTTCGACAGGGATTGGCTCTGGAAACACCATATATTTT	CASSSTGIGSGNTIYF
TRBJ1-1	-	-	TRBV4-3	TGCGCCAGCAGCCAAGATCGGGGGGGCGGTACTGAAGCTTTCTTT	CASSQDRGGGTEAFF
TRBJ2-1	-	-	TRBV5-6	TGTGCCAGCAAATGGGAGGGGGGCGCGTGGCGGAGGTCCTACAATGAGCAGTTCTTC	CASKWEGGAWRRSYNEQFF
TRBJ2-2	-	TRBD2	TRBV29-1	TGCAGCGTGGGGTGGCTAGCGGGAGGTCGGGACACCGGGGAGCTGTTTTTT	CSVGWLAGGRDTGELFF
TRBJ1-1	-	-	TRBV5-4	TGTGCCAGCAGCTTGGGAGGGACGAACACTGAAGCTTTCTTT	CASSLGGTNTEAFF
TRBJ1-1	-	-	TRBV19	TGTGCCAGTAGCGAGATAGAATACACTGAAGCTTTCTTT	CASSEIEYTEAFF
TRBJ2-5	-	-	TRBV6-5	TGTGCCAGCAGTTACTCTGACAACCAAGAGACCCAGTACTTC	CASSYSDNQETQYF
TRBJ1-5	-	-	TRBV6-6	TGTGCCAGCAGTTACTCCGGGACGGCCAGCAATCAGCCCCAGCATTTT	CASSYSGTASNQPQHF
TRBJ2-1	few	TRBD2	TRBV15	TGTGCCACCTCCAAAAGTTTTAGCGGCGGGGGGAAGCAGTTCTTC	CATSKSFSGGGKQFF
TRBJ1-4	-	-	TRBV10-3	TGTGCCATCAGTGAGGGAGGCTTTAATGAAAAACTGTTTTTT	CAISEGGFNEKLFF
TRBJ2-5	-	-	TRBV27	TGTGCCAGCAGTTTATCAATTTGGGGGCCTCACCGGGAGACCCAGTACTTC	CASSLSIWGPHRETQYF
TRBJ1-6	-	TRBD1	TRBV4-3	TGCGCCAGCAGCCAAGATTCCCCGACAGGGGGCAAATTGTATAATTCACCCCTCCACTTT	CASSQDSPTGGKLYNSPLHF
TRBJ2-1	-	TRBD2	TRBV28	TGTGCCAGCAGTGGACTAGCGGGAGGATTAGGTGAGCAGTTCTTC	CASSGLAGGLGEQFF
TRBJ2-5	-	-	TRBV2	TGTGCCAGCAGTGAATCGGAGTGGCGTGAGACCCAGTACTTC	CASSESEWRETQYF
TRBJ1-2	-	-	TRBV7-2	TGTGCCAGCAGCTTAGTGGGCTACACCTTC	CASSLVGYTF
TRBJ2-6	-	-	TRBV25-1	TGTGCCAGTAAGGGGACGAGGGGCGCTGGGGCCAACGTCCTGACTTTC	CASKGTRGAGANVLTF
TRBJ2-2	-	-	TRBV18	TGTGCCAGCTCAAGCGGAACGGCGAACACCGGGGAGCTGTTTTTT	CASSSGTANTGELFF
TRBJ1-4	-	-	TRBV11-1	TGTGCCAGCAGCTTAGATGGGCGGCTTAATGAAAAACTGTTTTTT	CASSLDGRLNEKLFF
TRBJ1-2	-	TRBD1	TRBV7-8	TGTGCCAGCAGCTTAGGCGGGACAGGGCACTATGGCTACACCTTC	CASSLGGTGHYGYTF
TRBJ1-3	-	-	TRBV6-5	TGTGCCAGCAGTTACGGGGGTTCTGGAAACACCATATATTTT	CASSYGGSGNTIYF
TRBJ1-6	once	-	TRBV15	TGTGCCACCAGCAGAGTATACTTCGTCTGGGACTCCTATAATTCACCCCTCCACTTT	CATSRVYFVWDSYNSPLHF
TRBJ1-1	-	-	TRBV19	TGTGCCAGTAGTCCCGTTCGAGGCGGGGACACTGAAGCTTTCTTT	CASSPVRGGDTEAFF
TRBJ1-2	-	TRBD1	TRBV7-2	TGTGCCAGCAGCTGGGACAGGGGTTCTAACTATGGCTACACCTTC	CASSWDRGSNYGYTF
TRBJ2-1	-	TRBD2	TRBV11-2	TGTGCCAGCAGTCCCGGGACTAGCGTCTACAATGAGCAGTTCTTC	CASSPGTSVYNEQFF
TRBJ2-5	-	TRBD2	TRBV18	TGTGCCAGCTCACCATTAGCGGGAGGAGTAGGTGAACAAGAGACCCAGTACTTC	CASSPLAGGVGEQETQYF
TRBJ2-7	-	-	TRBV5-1	TGCGCCAGCAGCTTGGCCAGGGGGGCGCGAGAGCAGTACTTC	CASSLARGAREQYF
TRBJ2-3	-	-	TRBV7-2	TGTGCCAGCAGAAGACCGGGTGGGACAGATACGCAGTATTTT	CASRRPGGTDTQYF
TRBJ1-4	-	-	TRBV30	TGTGCCTGGAGTAAAGACGTCTCAACTAATGAAAAACTGTTTTTT	CAWSKDVSTNEKLFF
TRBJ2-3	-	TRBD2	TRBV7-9	TGTGCCAGCAGCCCCTTAGCGGGGTTAGGGCCAGATACGCAGTATTTT	CASSPLAGLGPDTQYF
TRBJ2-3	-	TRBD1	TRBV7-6	TGTGCCAGCAGCGAGAGACAGGGGCGCACAGATACGCAGTATTTT	CASSERQGRTDTQYF
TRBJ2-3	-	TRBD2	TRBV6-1	TGTGCCAGCAGTGAAGCCCTCCGGGGACTAGCGGGCGACACGCAGTATTTT	CASSEALRGLAGDTQYF
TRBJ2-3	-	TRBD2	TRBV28	TGTGCCAGCACCCGACGCCGAGGGCGGGGGAGTCAACGCACAGATACGCAGTATTTT	CASTRRRGRGSQRTDTQYF
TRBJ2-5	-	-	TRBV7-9	TGTGCCAGCAGCTTATCGGGGCAAGAGACCCAGTACTTC	CASSLSGQETQYF
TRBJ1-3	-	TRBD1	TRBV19	TGTGCCAGTAGTACGGACAGGGGCGCTGGAAACACCATATATTTT	CASSTDRGAGNTIYF
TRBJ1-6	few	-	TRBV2	TGTGCCAGTCGGGGGAATTCACCCCTCCACTTT	CASRGNSPLHF
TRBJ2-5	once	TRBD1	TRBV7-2	TGTGCCAGCACGCCAGACAGGGGCCGGGAGACCCAGTACTTC	CASTPDRGRETQYF
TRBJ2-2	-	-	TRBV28	TGTGCCAGCAGTTTATGGGCAGACCCGAACACCGGGGAGCTGTTTTTT	CASSLWADPNTGELFF